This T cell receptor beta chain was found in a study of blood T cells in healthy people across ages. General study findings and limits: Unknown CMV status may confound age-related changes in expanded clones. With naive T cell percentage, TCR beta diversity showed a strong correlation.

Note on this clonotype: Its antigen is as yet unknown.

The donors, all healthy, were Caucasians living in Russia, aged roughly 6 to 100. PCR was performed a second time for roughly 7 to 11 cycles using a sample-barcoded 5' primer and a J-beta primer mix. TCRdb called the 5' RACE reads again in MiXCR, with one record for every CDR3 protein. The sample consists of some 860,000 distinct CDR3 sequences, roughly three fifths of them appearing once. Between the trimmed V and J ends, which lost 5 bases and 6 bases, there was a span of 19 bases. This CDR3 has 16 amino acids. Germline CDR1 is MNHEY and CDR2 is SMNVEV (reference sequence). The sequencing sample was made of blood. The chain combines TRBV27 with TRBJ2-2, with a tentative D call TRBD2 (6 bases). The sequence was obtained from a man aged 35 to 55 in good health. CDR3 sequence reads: CASSHAVGPGAGELFF. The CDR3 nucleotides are TGTGCCAGCAGTCATGCCGTAGGACCGGGGGCCGGGGAGCTGTTTTTT.